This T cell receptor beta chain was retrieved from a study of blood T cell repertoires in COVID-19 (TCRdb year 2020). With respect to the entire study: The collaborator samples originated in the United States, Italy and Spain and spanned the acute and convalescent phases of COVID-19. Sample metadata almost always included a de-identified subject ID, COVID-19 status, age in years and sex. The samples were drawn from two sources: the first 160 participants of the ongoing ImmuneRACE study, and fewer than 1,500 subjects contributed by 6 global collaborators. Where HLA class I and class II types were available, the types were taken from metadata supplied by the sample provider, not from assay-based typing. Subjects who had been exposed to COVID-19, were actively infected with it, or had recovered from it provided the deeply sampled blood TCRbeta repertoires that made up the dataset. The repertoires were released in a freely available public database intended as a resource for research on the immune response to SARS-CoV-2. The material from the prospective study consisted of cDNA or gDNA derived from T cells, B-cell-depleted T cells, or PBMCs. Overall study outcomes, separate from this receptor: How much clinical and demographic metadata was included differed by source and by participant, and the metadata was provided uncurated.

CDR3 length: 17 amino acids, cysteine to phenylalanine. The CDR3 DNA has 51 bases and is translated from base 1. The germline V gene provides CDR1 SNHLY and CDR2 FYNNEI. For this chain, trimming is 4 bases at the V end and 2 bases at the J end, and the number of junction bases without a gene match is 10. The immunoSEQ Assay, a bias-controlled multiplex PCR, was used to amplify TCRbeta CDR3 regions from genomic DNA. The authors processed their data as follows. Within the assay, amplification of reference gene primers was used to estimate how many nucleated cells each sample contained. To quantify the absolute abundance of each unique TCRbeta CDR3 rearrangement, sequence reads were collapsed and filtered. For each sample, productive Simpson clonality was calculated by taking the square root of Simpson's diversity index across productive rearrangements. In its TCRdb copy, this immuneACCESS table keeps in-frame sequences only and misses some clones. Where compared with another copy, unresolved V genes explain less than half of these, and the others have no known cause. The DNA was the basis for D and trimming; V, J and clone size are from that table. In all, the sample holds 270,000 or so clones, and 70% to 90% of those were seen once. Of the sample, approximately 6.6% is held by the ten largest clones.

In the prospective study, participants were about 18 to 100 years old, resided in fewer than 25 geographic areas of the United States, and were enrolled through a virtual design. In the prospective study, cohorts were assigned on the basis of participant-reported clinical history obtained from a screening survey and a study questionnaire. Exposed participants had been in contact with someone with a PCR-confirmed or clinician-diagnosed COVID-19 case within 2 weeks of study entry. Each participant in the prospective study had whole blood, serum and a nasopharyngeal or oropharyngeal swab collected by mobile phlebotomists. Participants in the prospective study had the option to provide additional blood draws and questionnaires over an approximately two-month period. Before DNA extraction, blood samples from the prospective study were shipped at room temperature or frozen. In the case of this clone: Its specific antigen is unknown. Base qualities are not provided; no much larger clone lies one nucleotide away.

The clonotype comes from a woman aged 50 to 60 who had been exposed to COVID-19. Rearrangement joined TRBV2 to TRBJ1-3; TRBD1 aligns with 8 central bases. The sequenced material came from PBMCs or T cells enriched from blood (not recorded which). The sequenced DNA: TGTGCCAGCAGTGCCATAGGTGCGACAGGGGCTGGAAACACCATATATTTT. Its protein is CASSAIGATGAGNTIYF.